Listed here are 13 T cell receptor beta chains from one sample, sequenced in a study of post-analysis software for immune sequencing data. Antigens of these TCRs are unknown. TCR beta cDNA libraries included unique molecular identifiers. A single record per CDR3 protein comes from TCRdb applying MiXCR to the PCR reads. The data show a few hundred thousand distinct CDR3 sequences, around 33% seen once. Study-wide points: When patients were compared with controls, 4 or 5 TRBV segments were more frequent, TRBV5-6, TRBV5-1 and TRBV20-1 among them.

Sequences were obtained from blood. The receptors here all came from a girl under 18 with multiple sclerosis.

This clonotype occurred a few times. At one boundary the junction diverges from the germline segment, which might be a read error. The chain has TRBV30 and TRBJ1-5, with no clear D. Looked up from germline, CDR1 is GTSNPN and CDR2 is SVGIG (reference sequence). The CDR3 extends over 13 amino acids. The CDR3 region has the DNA TGTGCCCGGAGTGTGGTGAGCAATCAGCCCCAGCATTTT. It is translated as CARSVVSNQPQHF.

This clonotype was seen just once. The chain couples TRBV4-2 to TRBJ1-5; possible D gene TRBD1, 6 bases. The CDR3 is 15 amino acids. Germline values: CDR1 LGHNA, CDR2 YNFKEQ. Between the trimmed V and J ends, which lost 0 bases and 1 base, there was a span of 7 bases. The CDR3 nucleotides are TGTGCCAGCAGCCAAGAAGGGGGAAGCAATCAGCCCCAGCATTTT. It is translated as CASSQEGGSNQPQHF.

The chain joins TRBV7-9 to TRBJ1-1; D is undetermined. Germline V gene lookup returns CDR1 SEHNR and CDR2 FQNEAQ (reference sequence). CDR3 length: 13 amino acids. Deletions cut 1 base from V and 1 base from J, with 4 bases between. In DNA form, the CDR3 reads TGTGCCAGCAGCTTAGAGGCGAACACTGAAGCTTTCTTT. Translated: CASSLEANTEAFF.

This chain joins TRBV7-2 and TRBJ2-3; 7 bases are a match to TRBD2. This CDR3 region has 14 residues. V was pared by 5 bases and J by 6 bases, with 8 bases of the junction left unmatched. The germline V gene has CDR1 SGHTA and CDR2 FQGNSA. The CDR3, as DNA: TGTGCCAGCAGCCAAAGGCAGGGAGGGGATACGCAGTATTTT. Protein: CASSQRQGGDTQYF.

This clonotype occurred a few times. CDR3 sequence reads: CSARDPFGLAGYNEQFF. As DNA, the CDR3 is TGCAGTGCTAGAGATCCGTTCGGACTAGCGGGGTACAATGAGCAGTTCTTC. The gene calls are TRBV20-1 and TRBJ2-1; 12 nucleotides align to TRBD2. Germline loops: CDR1 DFQATT, CDR2 SNEGSKA (reference sequence). The CDR3 consists of 17 residues. The junction had 7 bases not matched to a gene; V was cut back by 0 bases and J by 4 bases.

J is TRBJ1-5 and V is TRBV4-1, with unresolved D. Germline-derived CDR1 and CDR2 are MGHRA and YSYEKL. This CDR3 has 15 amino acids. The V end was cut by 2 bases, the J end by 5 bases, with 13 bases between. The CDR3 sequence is CASSQLVSSHQPQHF. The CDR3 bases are TGCGCCAGCAGCCAACTAGTAAGCAGCCATCAGCCCCAGCATTTT.

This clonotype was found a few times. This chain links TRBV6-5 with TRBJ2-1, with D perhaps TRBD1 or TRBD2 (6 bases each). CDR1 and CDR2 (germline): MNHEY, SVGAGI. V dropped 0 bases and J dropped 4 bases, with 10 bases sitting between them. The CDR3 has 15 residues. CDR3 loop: CASSYSGGHYNEQFF. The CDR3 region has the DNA TGTGCCAGCAGTTACTCCGGGGGCCATTACAATGAGCAGTTCTTC.

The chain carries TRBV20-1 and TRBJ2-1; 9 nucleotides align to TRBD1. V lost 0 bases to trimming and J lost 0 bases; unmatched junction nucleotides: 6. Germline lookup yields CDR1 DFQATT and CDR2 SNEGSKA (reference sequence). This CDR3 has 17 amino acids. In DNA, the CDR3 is TGCAGTGCTAGAGAGCGGGACAGGGATCTCTCCTACAATGAGCAGTTCTTC. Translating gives CSARERDRDLSYNEQFF.

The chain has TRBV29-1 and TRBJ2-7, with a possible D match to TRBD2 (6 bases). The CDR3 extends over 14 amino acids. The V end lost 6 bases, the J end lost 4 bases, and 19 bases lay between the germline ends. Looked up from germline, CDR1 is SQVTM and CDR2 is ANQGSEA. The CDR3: CSVATPSVRYEQYF. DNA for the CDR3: TGCAGCGTCGCAACCCCTAGCGTCCGTTACGAGCAGTACTTC.

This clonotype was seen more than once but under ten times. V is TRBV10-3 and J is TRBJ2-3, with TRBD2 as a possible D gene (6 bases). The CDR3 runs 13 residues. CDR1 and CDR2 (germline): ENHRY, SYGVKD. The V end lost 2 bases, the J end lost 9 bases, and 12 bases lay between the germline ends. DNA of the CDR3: TGTGCCATCAGTGAGGGGGGGACTTCGACGCAGTATTTT. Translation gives CAISEGGTSTQYF.

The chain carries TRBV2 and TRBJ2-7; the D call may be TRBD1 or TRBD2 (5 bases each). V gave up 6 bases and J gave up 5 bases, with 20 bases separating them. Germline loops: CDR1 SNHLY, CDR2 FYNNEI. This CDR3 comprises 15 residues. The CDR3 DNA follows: TGTGCCAGCAGGACGGTAGGGGCAGGGCGGGACGAGCAGTACTTC. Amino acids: CASRTVGAGRDEQYF.

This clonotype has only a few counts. CDR3 nucleotides: TGTGCCACCAGACCTACAACCGGACAGAGCAATCAGCCCCAGCATTTT. Its protein product is CATRPTTGQSNQPQHF. The chain joins TRBV15 to TRBJ1-5; tentatively, D is TRBD1 (6 bases). The CDR3 totals 16 residues. V lost 6 bases and J lost 1, with 16 bases in between. The germline V gene encodes CDR1 LNHNV and CDR2 YYDKDF (reference sequence).

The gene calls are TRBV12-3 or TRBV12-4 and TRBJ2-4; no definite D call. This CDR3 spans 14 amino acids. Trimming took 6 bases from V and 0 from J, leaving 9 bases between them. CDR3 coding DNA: TGTGCCAGCAGCCCCGTAGGAGCCAAAAACATTCAGTACTTC. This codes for CASSPVGAKNIQYF.